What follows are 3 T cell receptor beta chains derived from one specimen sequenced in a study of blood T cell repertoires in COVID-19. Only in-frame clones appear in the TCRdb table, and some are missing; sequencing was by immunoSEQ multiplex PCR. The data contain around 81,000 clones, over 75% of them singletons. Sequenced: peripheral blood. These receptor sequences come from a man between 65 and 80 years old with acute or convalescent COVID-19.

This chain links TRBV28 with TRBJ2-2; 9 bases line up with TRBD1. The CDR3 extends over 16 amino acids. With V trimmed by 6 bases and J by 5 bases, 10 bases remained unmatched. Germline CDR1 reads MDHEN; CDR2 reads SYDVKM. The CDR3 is CASRFKTGGVTGELFF. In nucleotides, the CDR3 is TGTGCCAGCAGGTTTAAGACAGGGGGAGTGACCGGGGAGCTGTTTTTT.

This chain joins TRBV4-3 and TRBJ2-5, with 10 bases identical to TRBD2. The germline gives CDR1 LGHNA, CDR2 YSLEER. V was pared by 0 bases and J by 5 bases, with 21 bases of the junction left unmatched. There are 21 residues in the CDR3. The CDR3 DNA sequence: TGCGCCAGCAGCCAAGATCTGGTGGACACGCGAAGCGGGGGGGCCTTGGAGACCCAGTACTTC. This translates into CASSQDLVDTRSGGALETQYF.

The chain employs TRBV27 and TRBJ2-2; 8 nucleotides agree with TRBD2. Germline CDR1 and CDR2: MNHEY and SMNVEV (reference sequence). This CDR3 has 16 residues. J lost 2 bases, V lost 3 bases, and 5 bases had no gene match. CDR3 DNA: TGTGCCAGCAGTTTCCGCGGGGGGAGTAACACCGGGGAGCTGTTTTTT. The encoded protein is CASSFRGGSNTGELFF.